The 15 T cell receptor beta chains below all came from one sample that was sequenced in a study of blood T cell repertoires in COVID-19. Profiled with immunoSEQ multiplex PCR; TCRdb holds only in-frame clones, not every one. The sample shows some 700,000 clones, 90% of them seen only once. Sequencing used peripheral blood. The receptors stem from a young woman with acute or convalescent COVID-19.

The chain carries TRBV5-1 and TRBJ1-1; no clear D. The V end was cut by 0 bases, the J end by 0 bases, with 12 bases between. This CDR3 region has 16 residues. Germline V gives CDR1 SGHRS, CDR2 YFSETQ. The CDR3 sequence is CASSLAHATVNTEAFF. In DNA, the CDR3 is TGCGCCAGCAGCTTGGCCCACGCCACAGTGAACACTGAAGCTTTCTTT.

This clone showed up just once. The chain uses TRBV9 and TRBJ1-2; 7 bases match TRBD1. Losses at the gene ends were 3 bases for V and 0 bases for J; bases not matched to a gene: 2. Germline V lookup: CDR1 SGDLS, CDR2 YYNGEE. The CDR3 is 14 amino acids. The CDR3 DNA follows: TGTGCCAGCAGCGGGACAGGACCTAACTATGGCTACACCTTC. It specifies CASSGTGPNYGYTF.

This sequence joins TRBV7-8 and TRBJ2-2; weak D call: TRBD1 (5 bases). CDR1 and CDR2 from the germline V gene are SGHVS and FQNEAQ. The CDR3 is 16 amino acids. Trimming stripped 5 bases from V and 8 bases from J, with 21 bases between. CDR3: CASSPELEYGAGELFF. The DNA for the CDR3 is TGTGCCAGCAGCCCAGAATTGGAATATGGGGCTGGGGAGCTGTTTTTT.

V usage is TRBV7-2 and J usage is TRBJ2-2; D is unresolved. V was pared by 3 bases and J by 4 bases, with 9 bases between. This CDR3 has 14 amino acids. The germline gives CDR1 SGHTA, CDR2 FQGNSA. Here the CDR3 DNA reads TGTGCCAGCAGCTTTGTCCAGTCCACCGGGGAGCTGTTTTTT. This sequence encodes CASSFVQSTGELFF.

The CDR3 DNA is TGTGCCGGGAAAGGACAGGGGAGTTCACCCCTCCACTTT. Residues: CAGKGQGSSPLHF. This rearrangement joins TRBV19 to TRBJ1-6, with 9 bases lining up with TRBD1. Per germline, CDR1 LNHDA and CDR2 SQIVND (reference sequence). Germline trimming cut 11 bases from V and 9 bases from J; bases unmatched to any gene: 8. This CDR3 has 13 amino acids.

The rearrangement joins TRBV27 to TRBJ1-6; 10 bases fit TRBD1. Per germline, CDR1 MNHEY and CDR2 SMNVEV (reference sequence). The CDR3 contains 17 residues. V shed 2 bases, J shed 8 bases, and the junction held 9 bases outside the gene matches. CDR3 loop: CASSLRDRGIVDSPLHF. The CDR3 region has the DNA TGTGCCAGCAGTTTACGGGACAGGGGAATTGTAGATTCACCCCTCCACTTT.

The chain is built from TRBV6-6 and TRBJ1-1; no reliable D call. Germline CDR1 and CDR2: MNHNY and SVGAGI (reference sequence). The CDR3 covers 11 residues. Trimming took off 7 bases at V and 4 bases at J, with 7 bases between the two ends. The CDR3 here is CASIRLTEAFF. Here the CDR3 DNA reads TGTGCCAGCATCAGACTCACTGAAGCTTTCTTT.

V is TRBV15 and J is TRBJ1-2; 8 nucleotides align to TRBD1. The J segment lost 8 bases and the V segment lost 2 bases, leaving 7 bases of the junction unmatched. The CDR3 sequence is 14 residues long. Per the germline V gene, CDR1 is LNHNV and CDR2 is YYDKDF (reference sequence). The CDR3 nucleotides read TGTGCCACCAGCAGATCCGGACAGGGCCGGGGCTACACCTTC. It is translated as CATSRSGQGRGYTF.

V gene TRBV7-6 combines with J gene TRBJ2-7; 7 nucleotides line up with TRBD1. Germline V lookup: CDR1 SGHVS, CDR2 FNYEAQ. The CDR3 runs 15 residues. Losses at the gene ends were 1 base for V and 3 bases for J; bases not matched to a gene: 6. The CDR3 nucleotides read TGTGCCAGCAGCTTAGGGACAGGACGTAACTACGAGCAGTACTTC. Protein product: CASSLGTGRNYEQYF.

V is TRBV5-4 and J is TRBJ1-2; TRBD1 aligns across 9 bases. CDR3 length: 13 residues. Per germline, CDR1 SGHNT and CDR2 YYREEE (reference sequence). The junction had 12 bases not matched to a gene; V was cut back by 4 bases and J by 14 bases. The CDR3 here is CASSGAQGAPRTF. The CDR3 DNA reads as TGTGCCAGCAGCGGGGCACAGGGGGCCCCCAGAACCTTC.

The chain joins TRBV30 to TRBJ1-1; 7 bases fit TRBD1. The CDR3 extends over 12 amino acids. With V trimmed by 5 bases and J by 1 base, 1 base remained unmatched. In germline, CDR1 is GTSNPN, CDR2 SVGIG (reference sequence). CDR3 in amino acids: CAWDRANTEAFF. CDR3 nucleotide sequence: TGTGCCTGGGACAGGGCGAACACTGAAGCTTTCTTT.

V and J are TRBV6-5 and TRBJ1-1, with a weak D call TRBD1 (6 bases). CDR1 is MNHEY and CDR2 is SVGAGI in the germline V gene. Trimming removed 2 bases from V and 1 base from J, with 11 bases in between. The CDR3 consists of 15 residues. The CDR3 reads CASSYPDRKNTEAFF. The CDR3 DNA sequence: TGTGCCAGCAGTTACCCGGACAGAAAGAACACTGAAGCTTTCTTT.

The V gene is TRBV4-1, the J gene TRBJ1-5; D is undetermined. Germline values: CDR1 MGHRA, CDR2 YSYEKL. This CDR3 has 15 amino acids. V was trimmed by 3 bases and J by 3 bases, leaving 12 bases between them. The CDR3 is CASSQVTSHNQPQHF. As DNA, the CDR3 is TGCGCCAGCAGCCAGGTGACATCACACAATCAGCCCCAGCATTTT.

V is TRBV28 and J is TRBJ1-1, with TRBD1 as a possible D gene (6 bases). With 2 bases removed from V and 4 bases from J, the gap between germline ends came to 14 bases. Germline V gene data show CDR1 as MDHEN and CDR2 as SYDVKM. This CDR3 is 15 amino acids long. CDR3 amino acids: CASSLREGGTTEAFF. The CDR3, as DNA: TGTGCCAGCAGTTTACGTGAGGGGGGGACCACTGAAGCTTTCTTT.

The chain couples TRBV28 to TRBJ1-6; 9 bases fit TRBD1. V gave up 5 bases and J gave up 7 bases; unmatched junction bases: 9. CDR3 size: 16 residues. Germline CDR1 and CDR2: MDHEN and SYDVKM. CDR3 sequence: CASSVLSGTGNSPLHF. The CDR3 DNA sequence: TGTGCCAGCAGTGTACTGTCCGGGACAGGGAATTCACCCCTCCACTTT.